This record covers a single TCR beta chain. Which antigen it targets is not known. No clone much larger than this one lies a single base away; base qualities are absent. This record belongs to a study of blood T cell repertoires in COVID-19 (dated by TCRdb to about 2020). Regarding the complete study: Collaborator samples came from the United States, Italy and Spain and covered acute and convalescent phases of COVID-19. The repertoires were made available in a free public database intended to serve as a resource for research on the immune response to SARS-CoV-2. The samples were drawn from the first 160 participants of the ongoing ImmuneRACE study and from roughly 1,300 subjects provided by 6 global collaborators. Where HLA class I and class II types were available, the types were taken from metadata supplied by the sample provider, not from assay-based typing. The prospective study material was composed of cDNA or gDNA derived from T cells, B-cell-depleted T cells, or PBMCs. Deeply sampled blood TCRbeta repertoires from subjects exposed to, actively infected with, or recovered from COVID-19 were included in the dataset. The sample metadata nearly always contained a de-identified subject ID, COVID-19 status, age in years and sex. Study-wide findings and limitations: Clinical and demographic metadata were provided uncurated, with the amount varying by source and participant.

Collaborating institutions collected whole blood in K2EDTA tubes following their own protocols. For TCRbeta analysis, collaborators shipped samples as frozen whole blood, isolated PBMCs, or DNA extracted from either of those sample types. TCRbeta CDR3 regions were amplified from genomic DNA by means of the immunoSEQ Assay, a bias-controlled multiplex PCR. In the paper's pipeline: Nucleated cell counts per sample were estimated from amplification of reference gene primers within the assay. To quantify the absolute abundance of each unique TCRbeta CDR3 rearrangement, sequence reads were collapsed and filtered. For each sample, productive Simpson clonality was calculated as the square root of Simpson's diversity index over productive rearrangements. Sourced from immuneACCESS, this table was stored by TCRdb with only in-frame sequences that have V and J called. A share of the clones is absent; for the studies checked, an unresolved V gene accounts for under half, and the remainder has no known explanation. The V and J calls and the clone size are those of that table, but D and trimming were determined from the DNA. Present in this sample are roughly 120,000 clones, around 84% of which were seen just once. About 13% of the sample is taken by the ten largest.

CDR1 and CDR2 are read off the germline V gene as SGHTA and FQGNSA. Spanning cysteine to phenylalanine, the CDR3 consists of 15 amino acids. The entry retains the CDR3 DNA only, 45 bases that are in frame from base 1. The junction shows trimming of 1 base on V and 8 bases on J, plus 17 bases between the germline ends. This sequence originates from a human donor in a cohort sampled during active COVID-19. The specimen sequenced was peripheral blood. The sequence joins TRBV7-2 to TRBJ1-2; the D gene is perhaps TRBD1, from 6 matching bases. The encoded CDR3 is CASSLGAGRGDGYTF. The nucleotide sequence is TGTGCCAGCAGCTTAGGTGCAGGCAGGGGAGACGGCTACACCTTC.